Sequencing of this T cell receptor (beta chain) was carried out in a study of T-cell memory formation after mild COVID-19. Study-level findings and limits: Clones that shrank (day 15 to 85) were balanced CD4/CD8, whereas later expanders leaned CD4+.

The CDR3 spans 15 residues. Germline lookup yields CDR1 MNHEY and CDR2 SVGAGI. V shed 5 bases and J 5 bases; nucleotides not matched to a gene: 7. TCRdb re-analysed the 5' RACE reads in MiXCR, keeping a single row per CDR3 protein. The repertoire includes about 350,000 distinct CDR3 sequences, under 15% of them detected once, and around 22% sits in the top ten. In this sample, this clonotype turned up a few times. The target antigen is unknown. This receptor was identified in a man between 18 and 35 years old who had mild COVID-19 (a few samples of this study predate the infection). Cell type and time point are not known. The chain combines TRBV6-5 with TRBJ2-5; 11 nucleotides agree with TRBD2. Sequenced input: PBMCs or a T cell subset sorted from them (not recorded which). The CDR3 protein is CASSPRLAGRETQYF. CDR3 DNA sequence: TGTGCCAGCAGTCCCAGACTAGCGGGGAGGGAGACCCAGTACTTC.